This T cell receptor beta chain was recovered during a study of shared T cell receptors in the human thymus. Germline assignment: CDR1 LNHNV and CDR2 YYDKDF (reference sequence). Germline trimming cut 3 bases from V and 7 bases from J; bases unmatched to any gene: 4. The CDR3 has 16 residues. TCRdb's table, derived via immunoSEQ multiplex PCR, lists solely in-frame clones and lacks some. The sample contains 540,000 or so clones, approximately 80% of which appear only once. These sequences were also reported in another study, on human thymus T cells. From that paper: During corrective heart surgery, resections were taken, and the thymus tissue came from them.

The source material was thymocytes. The sequence derives from a boy less than two years old with a congenital heart defect. The V and J genes are TRBV15 and TRBJ2-2; 14 bases map to TRBD2. CDR3: CATSRGTSGSGGELFF. The DNA of the CDR3 is TGTGCCACCAGCAGGGGGACTAGCGGGAGTGGCGGGGAGCTGTTTTTT.